Listed here are 8 T cell receptor beta chains from one sample, sequenced in a study of cytomegalovirus exposure and HLA in healthy donors. Researchers ran the PCR with 60 Vbeta and 13 Jbeta primers. Assay used: immunoSEQ multiplex PCR; TCRdb lists only in-frame clones, some missing. The data hold around 200,000 clones, with approximately 85% observed a single time. Material for sequencing was PBMCs. The receptors here all came from a woman aged 18-29 years in good health and CMV-seronegative.

The V gene is TRBV5-4, the J gene TRBJ2-5; D could derive from TRBD1 or TRBD2 (5 bases each). The J call may not be correct, given that the DNA end is closer to TRBJ2-7. Germline V lookup: CDR1 SGHNT, CDR2 YYREEE (reference sequence). This CDR3 comprises 15 residues. Here the CDR3 DNA reads TGTGCCAGCAGCCTGGGGGTAGACAAGACCTACGAGCAGTACTTC. The encoded protein is CASSLGVDKTYEQYF.

The V gene is TRBV7-2, the J gene TRBJ2-7, with D tentatively TRBD1 (6 bases). V gave up 1 base and J gave up 3 bases, with 10 bases separating them. The CDR3 runs to 14 residues. Germline V CDR1 and CDR2: SGHTA, FQGNSA. CDR3 sequence reads: CASSLGGPYYEQYF. The CDR3 nucleotides read TGTGCCAGCAGCTTAGGGGGGCCCTACTACGAGCAGTACTTC.

V usage is TRBV28 and J usage is TRBJ2-1, with D possibly TRBD2 on 5 matching bases. This CDR3 spans 14 amino acids. Trimming took off 6 bases at V and 0 bases at J, with 9 bases between the two ends. Germline CDR1 MDHEN, CDR2 SYDVKM. CDR3 DNA sequence: TGTGCCAGCAGCAAAACTAGCTCCTACAATGAGCAGTTCTTC. This codes for CASSKTSSYNEQFF. The variable domain in full, with the rest retrieved from reference TRBV28 and TRBJ2-1, is DVKVTQSSRYLVKRTGEKVFLECVQDMDHENMFWYRQDPGLGLRLIYFSYDVKMKEKGDIPEGYSVSREKKERFSLILESASTNQTSMYLCASSKTSSYNEQFFGPGTRLTVL.

The gene calls are TRBV7-2 and TRBJ1-1, with 9 bases identical to TRBD1. Germline assignment: CDR1 SGHTA and CDR2 FQGNSA. This CDR3 comprises 14 residues. Losses at the gene ends were 4 bases for V and 5 bases for J; bases not matched to a gene: 5. DNA of the CDR3: TGTGCCAGCAGCTCTACAGGGGGCCTTACTGAAGCTTTCTTT. This sequence encodes CASSSTGGLTEAFF.

V and J are TRBV7-9 and TRBJ1-6, with D tentatively TRBD1 (5 bases). The germline V and J ends were trimmed by 5 bases and 7 bases, with 12 bases remaining between them. This CDR3 contains 14 residues. Germline CDR1 and CDR2: SEHNR and FQNEAQ (reference sequence). The CDR3 loop reads CASSLDSLNSPLHF. DNA of the CDR3: TGTGCCAGCAGCCTTGACAGTTTAAATTCACCCCTCCACTTT.

The CDR3 protein is CASSPNWASGTSTDTQYF. CDR3 DNA sequence: TGTGCCAGCAGCCCCAACTGGGCTAGCGGCACTAGCACAGATACGCAGTATTTT. The J gene is TRBJ2-3, the V gene TRBV7-9; TRBD2 aligns across 7 bases. The CDR3 runs to 18 residues. The V gene's germline CDR1 is SEHNR and CDR2 FQNEAQ (reference sequence). Germline trimming cut 5 bases from V and 0 bases from J; bases unmatched to any gene: 14.

The chain combines TRBV2 with TRBJ1-4; 10 bases are shared with TRBD1. Germline V gene sequence: CDR1 SNHLY, CDR2 FYNNEI. This CDR3 is built from 16 residues. Germline trimming cut 5 bases from V and 7 bases from J; bases unmatched to any gene: 10. The CDR3 loop is CASSPTGGRLSEKLFF. As DNA, the CDR3 is TGTGCCAGCAGTCCGACAGGGGGCCGGCTCAGTGAAAAACTGTTTTTT.

This clone was counted only a few times. The rearrangement links TRBV5-1 to TRBJ1-2, with 8 bases lining up with TRBD1. The CDR3 totals 17 residues. From germline, CDR1 is SGHRS and CDR2 YFSETQ. V trimming: 6 bases; J trimming: 2 bases; junction bases outside the gene matches: 15. DNA for the CDR3: TGCGCCAGCAACCTGGACAGGGCCTCTTCCCCAAACTATGGCTACACCTTC. Translated: CASNLDRASSPNYGYTF.